Listed below are T cell receptor beta chains from one sample, sequenced in a study of blood T cells in healthy people across ages. MiXCR, run by TCRdb on the 5' RACE reads, gives a single entry per CDR3 protein. The data contain about 1,400,000 distinct CDR3 sequences, around 39% of them singletons. Sequenced sample: blood. The receptors were gathered from a woman under 30 in good health. CDR3s include the opening cysteine and the closing phenylalanine or tryptophan.

CDR3 protein,J gene,V gene
CASSAQTGPDEQYF,-,TRBV5-1
CASSFAPGYGYTF,TRBJ1-2,TRBV12-3/TRBV12-4
CASSLLLAGGEQYF,TRBJ2-7,TRBV5-5
CASSPLGLADYNEQFF,TRBJ2-1,TRBV6-6
CAISDSGVQPQHF,TRBJ1-5,TRBV10-3
CASSFRGSQMGGYTF,TRBJ1-2,TRBV11-2
CASSPRIDREDSGYTF,TRBJ1-2,TRBV6-6
CASSRDGGNIQYF,TRBJ2-4,TRBV6-2/TRBV6-3
CSVEDRGLRGNSGANVLTF,TRBJ2-6,TRBV29-1
CASRPLTGGNEQFF,TRBJ2-1,TRBV12-3/TRBV12-4
CATSRDKGANTEAFF,TRBJ1-1,TRBV15
CSGHRGETQYF,TRBJ2-5,TRBV29-1
CASSGRPVSYEQYF,TRBJ2-7,TRBV25-1
CSVDYSGGNEQFF,TRBJ2-1,TRBV29-1
CATSSGGASVDTQYF,TRBJ2-3,TRBV12-3/TRBV12-4
CASSLGAGVPPNEQFF,TRBJ2-1,TRBV28
CASSWTSGGLSGANVLTF,TRBJ2-6,TRBV6-5
CASSYTGLVKGDEQYF,TRBJ2-7,TRBV5-4
CSAPPGGNIQYF,-,TRBV20-1
CAISELTPGQGERYF,TRBJ2-5,TRBV10-3
CASSSPGTHYNEQFF,TRBJ2-1,TRBV28
CSVVARGGETQYF,TRBJ2-5,TRBV29-1
CATAGGYNEQFF,TRBJ2-1,TRBV2
CASSNYGDEAFF,TRBJ1-1,TRBV21-1
CASSLDDIKGETQYF,TRBJ2-5,TRBV7-9
CASSSINRYNEQYF,TRBJ2-5,TRBV5-1
CASSLTSGRSKEQYF,TRBJ2-7,TRBV5-1
CASTDDSRNTEAFF,TRBJ1-1,TRBV10-2
CSARGTGYTEAFF,TRBJ1-1,TRBV20-1
CASSFTGPGELFF,TRBJ2-2,TRBV12-3/TRBV12-4
CSVRYGTVPTYEQYF,TRBJ2-7,TRBV20-1
CASSRDRDDSYEQYF,TRBJ2-7,TRBV5-1
CATSDFEQGRGETQYF,TRBJ2-5,TRBV24-1
CASSSTGEQPQHF,TRBJ1-5,TRBV7-9
CASSVGDRQEAQYF,TRBJ2-7,TRBV9
CASSFPEQEWGTDTQYF,TRBJ2-3,TRBV7-9
CASSPRGVGNYGYTF,TRBJ1-2,TRBV6-5
CASSSKAGVSYEQYF,-,TRBV27
CASSEDPDRAYQPQHF,TRBJ1-5,TRBV5-1
CASSRQGGAFRGINEKLFF,TRBJ1-4,TRBV27
CASSPSYGGSYEQYF,TRBJ2-7,TRBV11-2
CSHTTDSTDTQYF,TRBJ2-3,TRBV20-1
CSVVVAANEQFF,TRBJ2-1,TRBV29-1
CASSLGVNAIDTEAFF,TRBJ1-1,TRBV7-9
CASSPRTGLKTEAFF,TRBJ1-1,TRBV11-2
CASSPKQGTSTDTQYF,TRBJ2-3,TRBV7-6
CSARKPAQGTETQFF,-,TRBV20-1
CASSADRGTTEAFF,TRBJ1-1,TRBV11-2
CASSVEGTGQPQHF,TRBJ1-5,TRBV5-1
CASSWTGPNEKLFF,TRBJ1-4,TRBV7-2
CASSLVPEFSYEQYF,TRBJ2-7,TRBV7-8
CSAKSSSGKNIQYF,TRBJ2-4,TRBV20-1
CASSQVSSGLRGGQYF,TRBJ2-5,TRBV4-1
CSAAPIKETQYF,TRBJ2-5,TRBV20-1
CASSDALAGFQETQYF,TRBJ2-5,TRBV2
CASSSGLLYYNEQFF,TRBJ2-1,TRBV7-6
CASSRDPQSIYNEQFF,TRBJ2-1,TRBV3-1
CASSQVMSRTGIGEQFF,TRBJ2-1,TRBV4-2